The 20 T cell receptor beta chains presented below share a single source sample, sequenced in a study of shared clonotypes between healthy human individuals. The method was immunoSEQ multiplex PCR; TCRdb's version includes in-frame clones alone and lacks a portion of them. The sample carries roughly 2,500,000 clones, 80% to 95% recorded once. The sample consisted of naive CD4+ T cells from PBMCs. Subset specified: CD45RA+ positively selected. The receptors here all came from a man aged 18-30 years in good health. Some clones in this sample may be carry-over from other donors' samples.

J is TRBJ1-5 and V is TRBV9; D is perhaps TRBD1 (6 bases). Germline loops: CDR1 SGDLS, CDR2 YYNGEE. Trimming shortened V by 4 bases and J by 6 bases, and 14 bases separated the two germline ends. The CDR3 is 14 residues long. The CDR3 nucleotides read TGTGCCAGCAGCCAGAACAGGGCAGGTCAGCCCCAGCATTTT. This gives the protein CASSQNRAGQPQHF.

The CDR3 loop reads CASSQEFPEISYNEQFF. The CDR3, as DNA: TGTGCCAGCAGCCAAGAATTTCCGGAGATATCCTACAATGAGCAGTTCTTC. J is TRBJ2-1 and V is TRBV4-2; D is unresolved. Germline CDR1 LGHNA, CDR2 YNFKEQ. This CDR3 has 17 amino acids. V lost 0 bases, J lost 1 base, and 13 bases lay in between.

The chain combines TRBV6-5 with TRBJ1-1; TRBD1 matches 7 bases. Germline assignment: CDR1 MNHEY and CDR2 SVGAGI. Germline trimming cut 5 bases from V and 12 bases from J; bases unmatched to any gene: 18. The CDR3 extends over 15 amino acids. The CDR3 DNA is TGTGCCAGCAGTGGGGACTACAGGGGACCCCTAGATACTTTCTTT. This sequence encodes CASSGDYRGPLDTFF.

The rearrangement uses TRBV2 and TRBJ1-5; 10 nucleotides line up with TRBD1. The CDR3 has 19 amino acids. The J segment lost 5 bases and the V segment lost 5 bases, leaving 18 bases of the junction unmatched. Germline V gene lookup returns CDR1 SNHLY and CDR2 FYNNEI. This CDR3 reads CASSSSRDRGGEFDQPQHF. CDR3 coding DNA: TGTGCCAGCAGTTCGTCCCGGGACAGGGGAGGTGAATTCGATCAGCCCCAGCATTTT.

The chain couples TRBV9 to TRBJ1-2; D gene unclear. Looked up from germline, CDR1 is SGDLS and CDR2 is YYNGEE. Between the trimmed V and J ends, which lost 1 base and 5 bases, there was a span of 12 bases. This CDR3 spans 14 amino acids. This chain's CDR3 is CASSVSSGFYGYTF. CDR3 nucleotide sequence: TGTGCCAGCAGCGTATCATCGGGGTTTTATGGCTACACCTTC.

This clone appeared once. The rearrangement links TRBV27 to TRBJ1-1; 8 nucleotides line up with TRBD1. Trimming took 5 bases from V and 10 from J; bases not matched to a gene: 27. This CDR3 has 19 amino acids. Germline V gene data show CDR1 as MNHEY and CDR2 as SMNVEV (reference sequence). The CDR3 nucleotides read TGTGCCAGCAGTCCTCGACAGGGGCCTTTGCGGAACACTGAAAGGTCAGCTTTCTTT. The encoded protein is CASSPRQGPLRNTERSAFF.

The sample holds one count of this clone. This chain connects TRBV28 to TRBJ2-7; perhaps TRBD1 as D (6 bases). CDR1 MDHEN and CDR2 SYDVKM come from the germline V gene. V lost 5 bases, J lost 6 bases, and 23 bases lay in between. The CDR3 covers 16 residues. CDR3 sequence reads: CASSVHTGSARSEQYF. In nucleotides, the CDR3 is TGTGCCAGCAGTGTCCACACAGGGTCCGCACGGTCCGAGCAGTACTTC.

In this sample, this clone turned up once. The chain is built from TRBV4-1 and TRBJ1-2, with D possibly TRBD1 on 5 matching bases. The CDR3 length is 12 residues. Trimming pared 0 bases from V and 8 bases from J, leaving 7 bases between. Germline V gives CDR1 MGHRA, CDR2 YSYEKL. CDR3 sequence (DNA): TGCGCCAGCAGCCAAGAGGGACGGGGCTACACCTTC. This gives the protein CASSQEGRGYTF.

The CDR3 DNA follows: TGTGCCAGCAGCCCGCCAATGGCGGTCGGGGAGCTGTTTTTT. Residues: CASSPPMAVGELFF. The V gene is TRBV5-4, the J gene TRBJ2-2; D is undetermined. Germline V gene data show CDR1 as SGHNT and CDR2 as YYREEE (reference sequence). This CDR3 comprises 14 residues. V shed 4 bases and J shed 7 bases, with 14 bases lying between them.

This rearrangement joins TRBV2 to TRBJ1-1, with a possible D match to TRBD1 (6 bases). The CDR3 contains 17 residues. From germline, CDR1 is SNHLY and CDR2 FYNNEI. The V end was cut by 5 bases, the J end by 2 bases, with 21 bases between. CDR3 protein: CASSTRDTNRGNTEAFF. CDR3 nucleotide sequence: TGTGCCAGCAGTACCCGGGACACGAATCGGGGAAACACTGAAGCTTTCTTT.

This CDR3 reads CASSQGNDYRQGYPTYEQYF. The CDR3 DNA follows: TGCGCCAGCAGCCAAGGCAATGATTACAGACAGGGTTACCCCACCTACGAGCAGTACTTC. The V gene is TRBV4-3, the J gene TRBJ2-5; 7 bases align to TRBD1. The better agreement between TRBJ2-7 and the DNA end casts doubt on the J call. This CDR3 has 20 amino acids. Germline CDR1 reads LGHNA; CDR2 reads YSLEER.

The chain couples TRBV11-1 to TRBJ1-3, with 7 bases lining up with TRBD1. The junction had 13 bases not matched to a gene; V was cut back by 3 bases and J by 2 bases. In germline, CDR1 is SGHAT, CDR2 FQDESV (reference sequence). This CDR3 spans 18 amino acids. Here the CDR3 DNA reads TGTGCCAGCAGCTTCACGTTACAGGGGTCGTCGGCTGGAAACACCATATATTTT. This sequence encodes CASSFTLQGSSAGNTIYF.

The chain couples TRBV9 to TRBJ2-2, with D perhaps TRBD1 (6 bases). Trimming stripped 0 bases from V and 6 bases from J, with 9 bases between. CDR1 and CDR2 (germline): SGDLS, YYNGEE. The CDR3 sequence is 14 residues long. The CDR3 here is CASSVEGGAGELFF. The CDR3 DNA sequence: TGTGCCAGCAGCGTAGAAGGGGGAGCCGGGGAGCTGTTTTTT.

The genes are TRBV11-3 and TRBJ2-2; 9 bases are a match to TRBD2. The V gene's germline CDR1 is SGHNT and CDR2 YENEEA. V was clipped by 2 bases and J by 3 bases; unmatched bases: 4. The CDR3 extends over 16 amino acids. Here the CDR3 reads CASSLWSGRYTGELFF. As DNA, the CDR3 is TGTGCCAGCAGCTTATGGAGCGGGAGGTACACCGGGGAGCTGTTTTTT.

The chain carries TRBV11-2 and TRBJ2-3; 15 nucleotides line up with TRBD2. V was pared by 5 bases and J by 4 bases, with 7 bases of the junction left unmatched. Germline lookup yields CDR1 SGHAT and CDR2 FQNNGV. The CDR3 length is 17 residues. As DNA, the CDR3 is TGTGCCAGCAGCCTCCGGACTAGCGGGAGGGGGCCAGATACGCAGTATTTT. Encoded protein: CASSLRTSGRGPDTQYF.

In this sample, this clone turned up once. CDR3 loop: CSVKGRMADTQYF. As DNA, the CDR3 is TGCAGCGTTAAAGGACGGATGGCAGATACGCAGTATTTT. V gene TRBV29-1 combines with J gene TRBJ2-3; D is unresolved. CDR1 and CDR2 (germline): SQVTM, ANQGSEA. V was cut by 5 bases and J by 4 bases, with 13 bases left in between. The CDR3 totals 13 residues.

This sequence joins TRBV28 and TRBJ2-5; possible D gene TRBD2, 6 bases. The germline V gene has CDR1 MDHEN and CDR2 SYDVKM. Trimming removed 6 bases at V and 0 bases at J, with 20 bases between. CDR3 length: 17 residues. In DNA form, the CDR3 reads TGTGCCAGCAGGCCGCCCGCGGGGCATCTTTACCAAGAGACCCAGTACTTC. Translation: CASRPPAGHLYQETQYF.

This clone is a singleton in its sample. The chain couples TRBV10-1 to TRBJ2-1; D may be TRBD1 (7 bases). From germline, CDR1 is WNHNN and CDR2 SYGVQD (reference sequence). There are 13 residues in the CDR3. Between the trimmed V and J ends, which lost 3 bases and 9 bases, there was a span of 12 bases. The CDR3 region is CASSEGGGGEQFF. CDR3 nucleotide sequence: TGCGCCAGCAGTGAAGGAGGGGGCGGTGAGCAGTTCTTC.

To note about this clone: Different DNA sequences within this sample yield the same CDR3. V gene TRBV5-1 combines with J gene TRBJ2-1, with 7 bases fitting TRBD2. With V trimmed by 4 bases and J by 0 bases, 1 base remained unmatched. The length of the CDR3 is 14 residues. CDR1 is SGHRS, CDR2 YFSETQ, per germline. The DNA of the CDR3 is TGCGCCAGCAGCCTAGCGGCCTCCTACAATGAGCAGTTCTTC. Amino acid sequence: CASSLAASYNEQFF. Combining the CDR3 with reference TRBV5-1 and TRBJ2-1 gives the whole variable domain KAGVTQTPRYLIKTRGQQVTLSCSPISGHRSVSWYQQTPGQGLQFLFEYFSETQRNKGNFPGRFSGRQFSNSRSEMNVSTLELGDSALYLCASSLAASYNEQFFGPGTRLTVL.

A note on this clone: Other DNA sequences of this sample code for an identical CDR3. The CDR3 bases are TGTGCCAGCAGCAGGGATAGCAATCAGCCCCAGCATTTT. This translates into CASSRDSNQPQHF. The chain is built from TRBV9 and TRBJ1-5; D gene uncertain. The CDR3 extends over 13 amino acids. V lost 4 bases, J lost 0 bases, and 5 bases lay in between. In germline, CDR1 is SGDLS, CDR2 YYNGEE.